These T cell receptor beta chains were read from a single sample in a study of blood T cell repertoires in COVID-19. Libraries were prepared by immunoSEQ multiplex PCR; TCRdb keeps only in-frame clonotypes and omits some of them. The sample yields about 200,000 clones, 89% seen once. The sample taken for sequencing was PBMCs or T cells enriched from blood (not recorded which). The origin of the receptors is a woman aged 18-35 years who had recovered from COVID-19. The CDR3 runs from the conserved cysteine through the conserved F or W. The order of the fields is J gene, clone size, CDR3 length, V gene, D gene, CDR3 DNA, CDR3 protein. The D gene is left open where the match is weak. Size is omitted from some rows. Given values are once, few, many or a class for expanded clones.

>TRBJ2-3|-|14|TRBV6-5|-
TGTGCCAGCAGTACACTGACTCGGCCGGATACGCAGTATTTT
CASSTLTRPDTQYF
>TRBJ2-1|-|15|TRBV6-4|-
TGTGCCAGCACCGAAGCCGCCGGGGGTCGGGATGAGCAGTTCTTC
CASTEAAGGRDEQFF
>TRBJ1-5|-|15|TRBV6-4|-
TGTGCCAGCAGCTTAGGGAGGGGATCGCGCCAGCCCCAGCATTTT
CASSLGRGSRQPQHF
>TRBJ1-5|-|13|TRBV24-1|-
TGTGCCACCAGTCGAGGGGGTTTTCAGCCCCAGCATTTT
CATSRGGFQPQHF
>TRBJ1-3|-|15|TRBV28|-
TGTGCCAGCAGTCCGGACAGCCTAGGGAGAAACACCATATATTTT
CASSPDSLGRNTIYF
>TRBJ2-4|-|16|TRBV5-1|TRBD1
TGCGCCAGCAGCTTGGCAGGGACAGGGGGCCAAAACATTCAGTACTTC
CASSLAGTGGQNIQYF
>TRBJ2-7|-|15|TRBV4-2|TRBD1
TGTGCCAGCAGCCAAGATCCGGGACAGGGCTACGAGCAGTACTTC
CASSQDPGQGYEQYF
>TRBJ2-3|-|17|TRBV6-1|TRBD2
TGTGCCAGCAGTGCGACCGGAGCGGGGTCGTCCGGGGGTACGCAGTATTTT
CASSATGAGSSGGTQYF
>TRBJ2-3|-|16|TRBV19|TRBD2
TGTGCCAGTAGTACGGGACTAGCGGGGTTTACAGATACGCAGTATTTT
CASSTGLAGFTDTQYF
>TRBJ1-5|once|16|TRBV28|-
TGTGCCAGCAGTCCCCCTTATTGGAGGGGCAATCAGCCCCAGCATTTT
CASSPPYWRGNQPQHF
>TRBJ2-3|once|12|TRBV12-3/TRBV12-4|-
TGTGCCAGCAGTTACGGGTTTGATACGCAGTATTTT
CASSYGFDTQYF
>TRBJ2-7|-|14|TRBV6-5|TRBD1
TGTGCCAGCAGTTCCCGGGACAGGGGTTTCGGGCAGTACTTC
CASSSRDRGFGQYF
>TRBJ1-5|many|15|TRBV3-1/TRBV3-2|-
TGTGCCAGCAGCCCTCGGGGGGGTTCGAATCAGCCCCAGCATTTT
CASSPRGGSNQPQHF
>TRBJ1-4|few|12|TRBV2|TRBD1
TGTGCCAGCAGGGATGACAGGGATCATCTGTTTTTT
CASRDDRDHLFF
>TRBJ2-2|-|15|TRBV2|TRBD2
TGTGCCAGCGGGGGACTAGCGGGGAACACCGGGGAGCTGTTTTTT
CASGGLAGNTGELFF
>TRBJ2-6|once|15|TRBV6-5|-
TGTGCCACGGAGGGGGCCGCCTCTGGGGCCAACGTCCTGACTTTC
CATEGAASGANVLTF
>TRBJ2-1|-|11|TRBV28|TRBD2
TGTGCCAGCAGGGGGGGGGATGAGCAGTTCTTC
CASRGGDEQFF
>TRBJ2-2|-|12|TRBV12-3/TRBV12-4|-
TGTGCCAGCAGTAGTATGAGCGGGGAGCTGTTTTTT
CASSSMSGELFF
>TRBJ1-4|few|14|TRBV2|TRBD1
TGTGCCAGCAGTGAATACAGGGGGAATGAAAAACTGTTTTTT
CASSEYRGNEKLFF
>TRBJ1-2|-|12|TRBV2|-
TGTGCCAGCACCGCCCGGGAGACGGGCTACACCTTC
CASTARETGYTF
>TRBJ2-7|-|13|TRBV2|-
TGTGCCAGCAGTGAACAGACAGTCTACGAACAGTACTTC
CASSEQTVYEQYF
>TRBJ1-1|-|16|TRBV10-3|TRBD1
TGTGCCATCAGTGATTTCCTACGACAGGGAACCTTTGAAGCTTTCTTT
CAISDFLRQGTFEAFF
>TRBJ1-4|-|18|TRBV19|TRBD1
TGTGCCAGTAGTAAACGAGGGACAGGGGGCGGGCCTAATGAAAAACTGTTTTTT
CASSKRGTGGGPNEKLFF
>TRBJ1-1|once|14|TRBV28|TRBD1
TGTGCCAGCAGTTCGCAGGGGGCGGGCACTGAAGCTTTCTTT
CASSSQGAGTEAFF
>TRBJ2-2|once|18|TRBV11-3|TRBD2
TGTGCCAGCAGCTTAGATCAGGCGGGGGGGCCGGGCACCGGGGAGCTGTTTTTT
CASSLDQAGGPGTGELFF
>TRBJ1-1|-|12|TRBV7-9|-
TGTGCCAGCAGCCAGGGGTGGGCTGAAGCTTTCTTT
CASSQGWAEAFF
>TRBJ1-2|-|16|TRBV5-1|TRBD1
TGCGCCAGCAGCTTGGGTGGGACAGGGGCCAACTATGGCTACACCTTC
CASSLGGTGANYGYTF
>TRBJ2-7|-|13|TRBV6-5|TRBD1
TGTGCCAGCACCAGACAGGGTGTGTACGAGCAGTACTTC
CASTRQGVYEQYF
>TRBJ2-7|-|15|TRBV27|-
TGTGCCAGCAGTTCGGAGGGGCAAAAAAGGTACGAGCAGTACTTC
CASSSEGQKRYEQYF
>TRBJ1-1|-|18|TRBV4-1|-
TGCGCCAGCAGCCAAGACAGGGACTCGGGTCCCTTAGGCTCTGAAGCTTTCTTT
CASSQDRDSGPLGSEAFF
>TRBJ1-1|-|14|TRBV6-2/TRBV6-3|-
TGTGCCAGCAGTTACGGGGACTCTTTCACTGAAGCTTTCTTT
CASSYGDSFTEAFF
>TRBJ1-4|-|13|TRBV3-1/TRBV3-2|-
TGTGCCAGCAGCCAAGTCTCTAATGAAAAACTGTTTTTT
CASSQVSNEKLFF
>TRBJ1-6|-|13|TRBV5-5|-
TGTGCCAGCAGCTTGGAATTAGCTACACCCCTCCACTTT
CASSLELATPLHF
>TRBJ1-5|once|15|TRBV9|-
TGTGCCAGCAGCTCTCGGACAGAGTATAATCAGCCCCAGCATTTT
CASSSRTEYNQPQHF
>TRBJ2-7|-|15|TRBV10-3|TRBD1
TGTGCCATCACCGAGGGACAGGGGGTCTCCTACGAGCAGTACTTC
CAITEGQGVSYEQYF
>TRBJ1-2|-|14|TRBV10-3|-
TGTGCCATCAGTGAGCAGGGAAGACCTATTGGCTACACCTTC
CAISEQGRPIGYTF
>TRBJ1-2|-|15|TRBV28|TRBD1
TGTGCCAGCAGTTCCACCCAACCAGGGGGCTATGGCTACACCTTC
CASSSTQPGGYGYTF
>TRBJ2-1|-|13|TRBV12-3/TRBV12-4|-
TGTGCCAGCAGTTTTGAACAACACAATGAGCAGTTCTTC
CASSFEQHNEQFF
>TRBJ1-3|-|14|TRBV5-1|-
TGCGCCAGCAGCGTCGGGGTGACTGGAAACACCATATATTTT
CASSVGVTGNTIYF
>TRBJ1-1|-|18|TRBV7-9|-
TGTGCCAGCAGCCTCGGACAGACGAACTCTCCGAAGAACACTGAAGCTTTCTTT
CASSLGQTNSPKNTEAFF